This T cell receptor (beta chain) was captured by sequencing in a study of sequential checkpoint blockade in melanoma. Treatment described: randomized to nivolumab then ipilimumab (arm A) or the reverse (arm B). Data came from immunoSEQ multiplex PCR; TCRdb stores just in-frame clones and leaves some out. Seen here are about 19,000 clones, roughly 73% observed once, and the top ten hold roughly 20%. CDR1 is SGHDT and CDR2 is YYEEEE in the germline V gene. The CDR3 contains 15 residues. The germline V and J ends were trimmed by 7 bases and 0 bases, with 17 bases remaining between them. This TCR was recovered from a human donor with melanoma. The V and J genes are TRBV5-6 and TRBJ2-7; a possible D gene is TRBD1 (5 bases). Sequencing was performed on CD8+ T cells sorted from blood (inferred from file names), taken from a patient given nivolumab and ipilimumab in sequence. CDR3 residues: CASRPRKGLSYEQYF. The CDR3 coding sequence is TGTGCCAGCCGCCCTAGAAAGGGGCTCTCCTACGAGCAGTACTTC.